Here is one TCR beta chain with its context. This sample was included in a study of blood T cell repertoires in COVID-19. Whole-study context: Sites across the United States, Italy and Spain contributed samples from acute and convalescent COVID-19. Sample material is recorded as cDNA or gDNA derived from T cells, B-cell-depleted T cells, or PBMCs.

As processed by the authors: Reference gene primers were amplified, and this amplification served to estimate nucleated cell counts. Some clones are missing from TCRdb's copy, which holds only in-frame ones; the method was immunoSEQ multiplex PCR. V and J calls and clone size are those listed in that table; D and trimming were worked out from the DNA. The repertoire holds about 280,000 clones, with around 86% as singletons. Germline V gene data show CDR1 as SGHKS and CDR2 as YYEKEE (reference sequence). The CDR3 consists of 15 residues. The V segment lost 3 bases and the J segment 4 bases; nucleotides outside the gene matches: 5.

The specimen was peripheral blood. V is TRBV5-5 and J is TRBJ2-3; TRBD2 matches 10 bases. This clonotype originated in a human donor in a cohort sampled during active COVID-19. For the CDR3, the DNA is TGTGCCAGCAGCTCCCTAGCGGGAGAACCAGATACGCAGTATTTT. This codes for CASSSLAGEPDTQYF.